Listed below are T cell receptor beta chains from one sample, sequenced in a study of blood T cell repertoires in COVID-19. Sequencing used immunoSEQ multiplex PCR; TCRdb keeps in-frame clones, though not all of them. The top ten clones hold roughly 4.3% of a sample with about 91,000 clones, 70% to 90% of them seen once. Sample: peripheral blood. Receptor source: a man between 70 and 80 years old with acute or convalescent COVID-19. Each CDR3 is given with its conserved first and last residue. Clone size is given for some rows only: seen once, a few or many times, or a class if the clone is expanded.

v_call: TRBV5-6
j_call: TRBJ1-2
cdr3_length: 14
clone_size: once
cdr3_aa: CASSLAGQGAGYTF

v_call: TRBV14
j_call: TRBJ1-2
cdr3_length: 12
clone_size: .
cdr3_aa: CASSPGPYGYTF

v_call: TRBV18
j_call: TRBJ2-5
cdr3_length: 14
clone_size: .
cdr3_aa: CASSPGLSRETQYF

v_call: TRBV3-1/TRBV3-2
j_call: TRBJ1-2
cdr3_length: 15
clone_size: .
cdr3_aa: CASSQVTIPRGGYTF

v_call: TRBV6-5
j_call: TRBJ1-6
cdr3_length: 12
clone_size: .
cdr3_aa: CASRTESSPLHF

v_call: TRBV5-6
j_call: TRBJ2-2
cdr3_length: 16
clone_size: .
cdr3_aa: CASSLPSGVSTGELFF

v_call: TRBV15
j_call: TRBJ2-7
cdr3_length: 13
clone_size: .
cdr3_aa: CATSRDFSGEQYF

v_call: TRBV27
j_call: TRBJ2-5
cdr3_length: 15
clone_size: .
cdr3_aa: CASSSPGQALLVQYF

v_call: TRBV29-1
j_call: TRBJ1-2
cdr3_length: 14
clone_size: .
cdr3_aa: CSVEDPDRADGYTF

v_call: TRBV9
j_call: TRBJ1-2
cdr3_length: 17
clone_size: .
cdr3_aa: CASSPTFSPGLNYGYTF

v_call: TRBV5-5
j_call: TRBJ2-4
cdr3_length: 17
clone_size: .
cdr3_aa: CASSLAGQGLAKNIQYF

v_call: TRBV27
j_call: TRBJ2-7
cdr3_length: 17
clone_size: .
cdr3_aa: CASSSRAPGQGSYEQYF

v_call: TRBV4-1
j_call: TRBJ1-5
cdr3_length: 16
clone_size: .
cdr3_aa: CASSLSGTGVGQPQHF

v_call: TRBV14
j_call: TRBJ2-3
cdr3_length: 17
clone_size: .
cdr3_aa: CASSRRTSGVQTDTQYF

v_call: TRBV5-4
j_call: TRBJ2-2
cdr3_length: 17
clone_size: once
cdr3_aa: CASSSGQGQLNTGELFF

v_call: TRBV6-6
j_call: TRBJ2-1
cdr3_length: 15
clone_size: .
cdr3_aa: CASSYETGGYNEQFF

v_call: TRBV4-1
j_call: TRBJ2-7
cdr3_length: 18
clone_size: .
cdr3_aa: CASSQASGDPRSSYEQYF

v_call: TRBV6-5
j_call: TRBJ1-4
cdr3_length: 14
clone_size: .
cdr3_aa: CASRKGQVNEKLFF

v_call: TRBV15
j_call: TRBJ2-1
cdr3_length: 12
clone_size: .
cdr3_aa: CAFGGRDNEQFF

v_call: TRBV19
j_call: TRBJ2-5
cdr3_length: 14
clone_size: .
cdr3_aa: CASSVQGPQETQYF

v_call: TRBV27
j_call: TRBJ1-6
cdr3_length: 13
clone_size: .
cdr3_aa: CASSMEPRVPLHF

v_call: TRBV19
j_call: TRBJ1-1
cdr3_length: 13
clone_size: .
cdr3_aa: CASSYLGETEAFF

v_call: TRBV5-1
j_call: TRBJ2-2
cdr3_length: 16
clone_size: .
cdr3_aa: CASSLDPGLETGELFF

v_call: TRBV2
j_call: TRBJ1-4
cdr3_length: 15
clone_size: once
cdr3_aa: CASSVRQGEGEKLFF

v_call: TRBV6-1
j_call: TRBJ1-2
cdr3_length: 15
clone_size: .
cdr3_aa: CASSEALGTAYGYTF

v_call: TRBV19
j_call: TRBJ1-5
cdr3_length: 14
clone_size: .
cdr3_aa: CASRKNYSNQPQHF

v_call: TRBV5-5
j_call: TRBJ1-1
cdr3_length: 14
clone_size: .
cdr3_aa: CASSSAGMNTEAFF

v_call: TRBV5-4
j_call: TRBJ2-2
cdr3_length: 15
clone_size: .
cdr3_aa: CASSLEPRNTGELFF

v_call: TRBV6-1
j_call: TRBJ1-5
cdr3_length: 17
clone_size: .
cdr3_aa: CASSAAAAAVSNQPQHF

v_call: TRBV6-4
j_call: TRBJ1-4
cdr3_length: 15
clone_size: .
cdr3_aa: CASSGNRGTNEKLFF

v_call: TRBV15
j_call: TRBJ2-6
cdr3_length: 19
clone_size: .
cdr3_aa: CATSRAGRQGASGANVLTF

v_call: TRBV11-2
j_call: TRBJ2-3
cdr3_length: 14
clone_size: .
cdr3_aa: CASTPGRGRDTQYF

v_call: TRBV7-2
j_call: TRBJ2-5
cdr3_length: 16
clone_size: .
cdr3_aa: CASSFPLDNGLGTQYF

v_call: TRBV5-1
j_call: TRBJ1-4
cdr3_length: 15
clone_size: .
cdr3_aa: CASSPTGSTNEKLFF

v_call: TRBV24-1
j_call: TRBJ2-1
cdr3_length: 15
clone_size: .
cdr3_aa: CATSDPRNVHNEQFF

v_call: TRBV27
j_call: TRBJ1-1
cdr3_length: 15
clone_size: few
cdr3_aa: CASSFLGQGDTEAFF

v_call: TRBV19
j_call: TRBJ1-1
cdr3_length: 14
clone_size: .
cdr3_aa: CASSTVGGHTEAFF

v_call: TRBV19
j_call: TRBJ1-5
cdr3_length: 18
clone_size: .
cdr3_aa: CASSIDPVGQGRNQPQHF

v_call: TRBV7-2
j_call: TRBJ1-5
cdr3_length: 17
clone_size: .
cdr3_aa: CASSLAWTGLGFQPQHF

v_call: TRBV23-1
j_call: TRBJ2-3
cdr3_length: 18
clone_size: .
cdr3_aa: CASSHPPFLQGVADTQYF

v_call: TRBV6-5
j_call: TRBJ1-6
cdr3_length: 15
clone_size: .
cdr3_aa: CASSRQVFSNSPLHF

v_call: TRBV6-6
j_call: TRBJ1-1
cdr3_length: 14
clone_size: .
cdr3_aa: CASTTGLRLGMTFF

v_call: TRBV19
j_call: TRBJ1-5
cdr3_length: 14
clone_size: .
cdr3_aa: CASSPRQSNQPQHF

v_call: TRBV6-6
j_call: TRBJ1-3
cdr3_length: 19
clone_size: .
cdr3_aa: CASSPGQISGNTIYYPIYF

v_call: TRBV28
j_call: TRBJ1-5
cdr3_length: 15
clone_size: .
cdr3_aa: CASRKTGQLGGPQHF

v_call: TRBV29-1
j_call: TRBJ2-7
cdr3_length: 14
clone_size: once
cdr3_aa: CSVVTSGGSYEQYF

v_call: TRBV4-2
j_call: TRBJ1-2
cdr3_length: 17
clone_size: .
cdr3_aa: CASSQDFGGPLFGGYTF

v_call: TRBV15
j_call: TRBJ1-5
cdr3_length: 17
clone_size: .
cdr3_aa: CATSRDPGVDGNQPQHF

v_call: TRBV6-6
j_call: TRBJ2-7
cdr3_length: 16
clone_size: .
cdr3_aa: CASSGWGLAGAYEQYF

v_call: TRBV5-1
j_call: TRBJ2-5
cdr3_length: 14
clone_size: once
cdr3_aa: CASSLSGGAETQYF

v_call: TRBV28
j_call: TRBJ1-2
cdr3_length: 19
clone_size: .
cdr3_aa: CASSFGGGGQGLAQGGYTF